What follows are 3 T cell receptor beta chains derived from one specimen sequenced in a study of OX40 agonist ivuxolimab in advanced cancers. Libraries were constructed by the immunoSEQ multiplex PCR assay. TCRdb mirrors the immuneACCESS table, restricted to in-frame sequences. Some clones are absent from its copies; in checked studies, under half trace to an unresolved V gene, and the reason for the others is unknown. The table for this sample lists approximately 50,000 clones; around 90% of them were counted only once. The ten largest clones take up roughly 0.69% of the sample. The sample here was CD4+ or CD8+ T cells sorted from blood, taken in a trial of the OX40 agonist ivuxolimab. These receptors all come from an adult with an advanced solid tumor such as melanoma, head and neck, liver or kidney cancer.

The rearrangement links TRBV4-1 to TRBJ1-1, with a possible D match to TRBD1 (5 bases). The V end lost 4 bases, the J end lost 1 base, and 16 bases lay between the germline ends. Germline V gene lookup returns CDR1 MGHRA and CDR2 YSYEKL. This CDR3 has 16 amino acids. CDR3 nucleotide sequence: TGCGCCAGCAGCCCCCTCGGGTGGGGCGGGAACACTGAAGCTTTCTTT. Its translation is CASSPLGWGGNTEAFF.

This chain joins TRBV5-1 and TRBJ1-2; D uncertain. The CDR3 sequence is 14 residues long. V gave up 0 bases and J gave up 8 bases, with 14 bases separating them. Germline V gene sequence: CDR1 SGHRS, CDR2 YFSETQ. CDR3 nucleotides: TGCGCCAGCAGCTTGGCAGCGGCCGCGGGAGGCTACACCTTC. It is translated as CASSLAAAAGGYTF.

The chain employs TRBV6-6 and TRBJ1-2; D ambiguous. CDR1 and CDR2 (germline): MNHNY, SVGAGI (reference sequence). CDR3 length: 13 residues. The V gene lost 6 bases and the J gene lost 2 bases, with 10 bases spanning the gap. This chain's CDR3 is CASSQQKNYGYTF. For the CDR3, the DNA is TGTGCCAGCAGCCAACAGAAGAACTATGGCTACACCTTC.